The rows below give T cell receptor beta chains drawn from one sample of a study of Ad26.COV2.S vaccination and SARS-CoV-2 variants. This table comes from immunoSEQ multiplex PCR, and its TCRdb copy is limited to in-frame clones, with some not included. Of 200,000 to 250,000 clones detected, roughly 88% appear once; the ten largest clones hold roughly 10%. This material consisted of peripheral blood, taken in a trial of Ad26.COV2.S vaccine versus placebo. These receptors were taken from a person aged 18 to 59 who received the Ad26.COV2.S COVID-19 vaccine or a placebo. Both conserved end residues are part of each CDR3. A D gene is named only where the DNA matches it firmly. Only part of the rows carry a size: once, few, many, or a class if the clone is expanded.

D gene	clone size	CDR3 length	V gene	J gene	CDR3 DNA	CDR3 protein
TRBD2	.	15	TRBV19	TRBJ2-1	TGTGCCAGTAGTATGGCTAGCGGTGTTTACAATGAGCAGTTCTTC	CASSMASGVYNEQFF
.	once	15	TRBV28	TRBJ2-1	TGTGCCAGCAGCGGACAGATCCAGGGGTACAATGAGCAGTTCTTC	CASSGQIQGYNEQFF
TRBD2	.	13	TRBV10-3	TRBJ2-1	TGTGCCATCGGGACTAGTTTTCTAAATGAGCAGTTCTTC	CAIGTSFLNEQFF
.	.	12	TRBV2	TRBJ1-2	TGTGCCAGCGTGCGGTACGGTTATGGCTACACCTTC	CASVRYGYGYTF
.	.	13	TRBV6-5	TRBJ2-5	TGTGCCAGCAGTTCCCAGGACGGAGAGACCCAGTACTTC	CASSSQDGETQYF
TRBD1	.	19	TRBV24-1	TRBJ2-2	TGTGCCACCAGTGATTCTACTGGACAGGTGGCCCCGGTGACCGGGGAGCTGTTTTTT	CATSDSTGQVAPVTGELFF
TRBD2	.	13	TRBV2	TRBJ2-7	TGTGCCAGCAGGCGGGAGGGGGGCTACGAGCAGTACTTC	CASRREGGYEQYF
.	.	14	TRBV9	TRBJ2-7	TGTGCCAGCAGCGTAGGTGGGAACCCCTACGAGCAGTACTTC	CASSVGGNPYEQYF
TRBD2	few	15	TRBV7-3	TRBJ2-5	TGTGCCAGCAGGGTTAGCGGGAGTTCGCAAGAGACCCAGTACTTC	CASRVSGSSQETQYF
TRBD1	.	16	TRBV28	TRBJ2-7	TGTGCCAGCAGCCATCGGGGACAGGGGGTTATCTACGAGCAGTACTTC	CASSHRGQGVIYEQYF
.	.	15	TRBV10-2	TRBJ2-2	TGCGCCAGCAGTGTAAAGGCAGGGAAAGCCGGGGAGCTGTTTTTT	CASSVKAGKAGELFF
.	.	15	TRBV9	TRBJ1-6	TGTGCCAGCAGCGTTGGCCGAGACCCCAATTCACCCCTCCACTTT	CASSVGRDPNSPLHF
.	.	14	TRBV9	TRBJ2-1	TGTGCCAGCAGCGTAGTCCCTAGGACGGATGAGCAGTTCTTC	CASSVVPRTDEQFF
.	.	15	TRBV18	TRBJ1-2	TGTGCCAGCTCACCACCGCTCGGGGGCAGCTATGGCTACACCTTC	CASSPPLGGSYGYTF
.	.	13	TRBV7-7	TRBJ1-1	TGTGCTAGCAGCTTACGGGAGAACACTGAAGCTTTCTTT	CASSLRENTEAFF
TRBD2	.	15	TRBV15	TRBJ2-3	TGTGCCACCAGGTTCACTAGCGGGGGTACAGATACGCAGTATTTT	CATRFTSGGTDTQYF
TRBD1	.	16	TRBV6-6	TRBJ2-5	TGTGCCAGCAGCCGACACCCCGGGACAGGGGGGGAGACCCAGTACTTC	CASSRHPGTGGETQYF
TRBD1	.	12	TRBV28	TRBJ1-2	TGTGCCAGCAGGATGACAGGGGTCGGCTACACCTTC	CASRMTGVGYTF
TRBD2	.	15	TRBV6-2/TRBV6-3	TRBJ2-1	TGTGCCAGCAGTTACGGGCTAGCGGGAGCCCATGAGCAGTTCTTC	CASSYGLAGAHEQFF
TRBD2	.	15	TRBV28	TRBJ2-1	TGTGCCAGCAGGGTGGGAGCGGGGAACTACAATGAGCAGTTCTTC	CASRVGAGNYNEQFF
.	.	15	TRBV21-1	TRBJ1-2	TGTGCCAGCAGCACGCTTGACAGGGGGGATGATGGCTACACCTTC	CASSTLDRGDDGYTF
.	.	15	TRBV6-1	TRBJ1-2	TGTGCCAGCAGTGAATCCCGGCCTGCTAACTATGGCTACACCTTC	CASSESRPANYGYTF
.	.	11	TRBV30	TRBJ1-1	TGTGCCCTAAAAATGAACACTGAAGCTTTCTTT	CALKMNTEAFF
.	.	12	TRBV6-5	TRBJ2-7	TGTGCCAGCAGTTCCCGGGGATACGAGCAGTACTTC	CASSSRGYEQYF
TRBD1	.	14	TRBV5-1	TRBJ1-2	TGCGCCAGCAGCCGCGGGACAGGGGATCATGGCTACACCTTC	CASSRGTGDHGYTF
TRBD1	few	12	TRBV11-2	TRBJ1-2	TGTGCCAGCAGCACGGGACAGGGAGGCTACACCTTC	CASSTGQGGYTF
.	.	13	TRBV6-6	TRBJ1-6	TGTGCCAGCGAGGAGAGCTATAATTCACCCCTCCACTTT	CASEESYNSPLHF
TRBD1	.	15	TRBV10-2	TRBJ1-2	TGCGCCAGCAGTGACTTAGGACAGGGGAACTATGGCTACACCTTC	CASSDLGQGNYGYTF
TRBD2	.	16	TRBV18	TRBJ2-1	TGTGCCAGCTCACCCTCGCTAGCGGGAGGCTTAGGGGAGCAGTTCTTC	CASSPSLAGGLGEQFF
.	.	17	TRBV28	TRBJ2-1	TGTGCCAGCAGTTTATTGGAGGGCCGCAGCTCCTACAATGAGCAGTTCTTC	CASSLLEGRSSYNEQFF
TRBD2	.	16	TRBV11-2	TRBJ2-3	TGTGCCAGCAGCTTAGGGATGACTAGCGGCCTAGATACGCAGTATTTT	CASSLGMTSGLDTQYF
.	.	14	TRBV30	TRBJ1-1	TGTGCCTGGAGTGTAAGCAGCCTGAACACTGAAGCTTTCTTT	CAWSVSSLNTEAFF
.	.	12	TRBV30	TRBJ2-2	TGTGCCTGGACACAGGACACCGGGGAGCTGTTTTTT	CAWTQDTGELFF
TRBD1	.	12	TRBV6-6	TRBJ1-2	TGTGCCAGCAACAGGGGAAGCTATGGCTACACCTTC	CASNRGSYGYTF
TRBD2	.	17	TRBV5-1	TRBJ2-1	TGCGCCAGCAGCTTGGGACTAGCGGTAACTCCCTACAATGAGCAGTTCTTC	CASSLGLAVTPYNEQFF
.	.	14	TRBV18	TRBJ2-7	TGTGCCAGTTGCAGGGCAGATATCGGCTACGAGCAGTACTTC	CASCRADIGYEQYF
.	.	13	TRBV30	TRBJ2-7	TGTGCCTGGAGTCGCTCCGGGTTATACGAGCAGTACTTC	CAWSRSGLYEQYF
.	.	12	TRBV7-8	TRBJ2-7	TGTGCCAGCAGCTTACCACTAGGAGAGCAGTACTTC	CASSLPLGEQYF
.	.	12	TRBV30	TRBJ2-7	TGTGCCTGGAGTGTGCCACCTGGGGAGCAGTACTTC	CAWSVPPGEQYF
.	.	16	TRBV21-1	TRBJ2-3	TGTGCCAGCAGCAAAATTGGGCTAGCGGGCACAGATACGCAGTATTTT	CASSKIGLAGTDTQYF
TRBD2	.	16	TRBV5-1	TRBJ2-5	TGCGCCAGCAGCCGCTCAGTAGCGGGGGGGCCCGAGACCCAGTACTTC	CASSRSVAGGPETQYF
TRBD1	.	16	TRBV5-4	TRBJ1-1	TGTGCCAGCAGCTTCCCTCCGGGACAGGGGGATGGTGAAGCTTTCTTT	CASSFPPGQGDGEAFF
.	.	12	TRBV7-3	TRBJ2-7	TGTGCCAGCAGCGGCGGCTCCTACGAGCAGTACTTC	CASSGGSYEQYF
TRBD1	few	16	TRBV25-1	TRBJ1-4	TGTGCCAGCAGTGAATTAAGGGGGACAGGGGCTGAAAAACTGTTTTTT	CASSELRGTGAEKLFF
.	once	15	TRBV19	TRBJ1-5	TGTGCCAGTATTGGTGACCCCAGGATGTTTCAGCCCCAGCATTTT	CASIGDPRMFQPQHF
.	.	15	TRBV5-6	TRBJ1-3	TGTGCCAGCAGCTTGGACCGGTGGGGTGGAAACACCATATATTTT	CASSLDRWGGNTIYF
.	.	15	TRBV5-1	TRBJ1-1	TGCGCCAGCAGCTTGGAAGGGTCGTGGAACACTGAAGCTTTCTTT	CASSLEGSWNTEAFF
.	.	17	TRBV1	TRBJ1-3	TGCACCAGCAGCCCCCATCGGGTCATAAAGGCTGGAAACACCATATATTTT	CTSSPHRVIKAGNTIYF
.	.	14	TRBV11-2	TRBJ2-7	TGTGCCAGCAGCTTAGGCCCGGGGGCCTACGAGCAGTACTTC	CASSLGPGAYEQYF
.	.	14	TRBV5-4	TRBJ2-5	TGTGCCAGCAGTTTACCCGACACGATGGAGACCCAGTACTTC	CASSLPDTMETQYF
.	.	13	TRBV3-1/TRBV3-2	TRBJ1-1	TGTGCCAGCAGCCAAGGACCCGGGTCTGAAGCTTTCTTT	CASSQGPGSEAFF
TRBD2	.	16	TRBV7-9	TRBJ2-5	TGTGCCAGCACCCAACTTCCGGGACTAGCGAAAGAGACCCAGTACTTC	CASTQLPGLAKETQYF
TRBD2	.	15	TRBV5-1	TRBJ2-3	TGCGCCAGCGCCCTAGCGGGGGATAGCACAGATACGCAGTATTTT	CASALAGDSTDTQYF
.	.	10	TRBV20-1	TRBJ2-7	TGCAGTGCTCGGATGAACGAGCAGTACTTC	CSARMNEQYF
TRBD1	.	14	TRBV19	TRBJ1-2	TGTGCCAGTCTACCGGCAGGGGGTGTCTATGGCTACACCTTC	CASLPAGGVYGYTF